This is a list of T cell receptor beta chains from one sample in a study of T cells in Graves' hyperthyroidism and ophthalmopathy. MiXCR, run by TCRdb on the multiplex PCR reads, gives a single entry per CDR3 protein. Of fewer than 650,000 distinct CDR3 sequences listed, roughly 14% are singletons. Material: blood. The receptors come from a woman in her thirties or forties with Graves' ophthalmopathy. Both conserved end residues are part of each CDR3. D genes are given only for firm matches. Where a row states a size, it is once, few, many or the class of an expanded clone; other rows omit it.

D	V	size	J	CDR3	DNA
TRBD1	TRBV6-5	few	TRBJ1-6	CASSWGDREYSPLHF	TGTGCCAGCAGTTGGGGGGACAGGGAGTATTCACCCCTCCACTTT
.	TRBV28	.	TRBJ2-5	CASSSRPGREYQETQYF	TGTGCCAGCAGTTCTCGTCCGGGCCGCGAATATCAAGAGACCCAGTACTTC
.	TRBV28	many	TRBJ2-4	CASSPPPRTVKNIQYF	TGTGCCAGCAGTCCACCACCCCGGACAGTCAAAAACATTCAGTACTTC
TRBD1	TRBV29-1	.	TRBJ2-7	CSATADRGLSYEQYF	TGCAGCGCCACGGCTGACAGGGGGCTCTCCTACGAGCAGTACTTC
TRBD1	TRBV12-3/TRBV12-4	.	TRBJ1-5	CASTKTGNGNQPQHF	TGTGCCAGCACCAAGACAGGGAACGGCAATCAGCCCCAGCATTTT
TRBD1	TRBV12-3/TRBV12-4	many	TRBJ2-5	CASTTTGMGETQYF	TGTGCCAGCACCACGACAGGGATGGGAGAGACCCAGTACTTC
.	TRBV10-3	few	TRBJ2-7	CATGAGRGIGYEQYF	TGTGCCACGGGCGCGGGTAGGGGGATAGGCTACGAGCAGTACTTC
.	TRBV6-1	many	TRBJ1-1	CASSEMVVAAFF	TGTGCCAGCAGTGAGATGGTGGTAGCTGCTTTCTTT
.	TRBV20-1	many	TRBJ2-7	CSALYQTYEQYF	TGCAGTGCCCTGTACCAAACCTACGAGCAGTACTTC
TRBD2	TRBV18	.	TRBJ2-7	CASSPSTSGRTTEQYF	TGTGCCAGCTCACCATCAACCAGCGGGAGGACAACCGAGCAGTACTTC
TRBD1	TRBV2	many	TRBJ2-7	CASTLDREPSYEQYF	TGTGCCAGCACACTGGACAGGGAGCCGTCCTACGAGCAGTACTTC
TRBD2	TRBV6-2/TRBV6-3	many	TRBJ2-7	CASSRAGVRAYEQYF	TGTGCCAGCAGTCGAGCGGGAGTTCGTGCCTACGAGCAGTACTTC
.	TRBV30	many	TRBJ1-5	CAWSPLAGDQPQHF	TGTGCCTGGAGTCCCCTGGCGGGGGATCAGCCCCAGCATTTT
TRBD1	TRBV20-1	many	TRBJ1-2	CSAPKTWEGAGYTF	TGCAGTGCGCCCAAAACTTGGGAGGGGGCTGGCTACACCTTC
.	TRBV4-1	.	TRBJ1-5	CASSQGDGAQPQHF	TGCGCCAGCAGCCAAGGGGACGGCGCGCAGCCCCAGCATTTT
.	TRBV11-2	few	TRBJ1-1	CASSSFTAPEAFF	TGTGCCAGCAGCTCATTTACGGCCCCTGAAGCTTTCTTT
.	TRBV28	many	TRBJ2-2	CASSPSFPIWGGELFF	TGTGCCAGCAGTCCCTCCTTCCCAATATGGGGCGGGGAGCTGTTTTTT
.	TRBV20-1	many	TRBJ2-5	CSARGRAIETQYF	TGCAGTGCTAGAGGTAGAGCTATAGAGACCCAGTACTTC
.	TRBV20-1	many	TRBJ2-5	CSASEPPNKETQYF	TGCAGTGCTAGTGAGCCCCCGAACAAAGAGACCCAGTACTTC
TRBD2	TRBV29-1	few	TRBJ2-2	CSVGTSGTHTGELFF	TGCAGCGTCGGGACTAGCGGGACACACACCGGGGAGCTGTTTTTT
TRBD1	TRBV6-5	many	TRBJ2-5	CASSYPGQGQQTQYF	TGTGCCAGCAGTTACCCGGGACAGGGTCAACAGACCCAGTACTTC
TRBD1	TRBV5-1	once	TRBJ2-3	CASSLTGGWATDTQYF	TGCGCCAGCAGCCTAACAGGGGGGTGGGCCACAGATACGCAGTATTTT
.	TRBV6-2/TRBV6-3	.	TRBJ2-4	CASSSPRSLSLNIQYF	TGTGCCAGCAGTTCCCCTCGGAGCCTTTCACTAAACATTCAGTACTTC
.	TRBV6-2/TRBV6-3	.	TRBJ2-5	CASRTGTPETQYF	TGTGCCAGCAGGACGGGGACCCCAGAGACCCAGTACTTC
.	TRBV20-1	.	TRBJ1-2	CSAPGGRNYGYTF	TGCAGTGCTCCGGGCGGCAGGAACTATGGCTACACCTTC
.	TRBV6-5	many	TRBJ1-1	CASSYAVNTEAFF	TGTGCCAGCAGTTATGCGGTGAACACTGAAGCTTTCTTT
TRBD2	TRBV12-3/TRBV12-4	.	TRBJ2-5	CASSLLAGVIMGEETQYF	TGTGCCAGCAGTCTACTAGCGGGAGTTATTATGGGTGAAGAGACCCAGTACTTC
.	TRBV20-1	many	TRBJ2-5	CSARTQYQETQYF	TGCAGTGCTAGGACCCAGTACCAAGAGACCCAGTACTTC
.	TRBV19	few	TRBJ1-2	CASSMSGVYYGYTF	TGTGCCAGTAGTATGTCAGGGGTTTACTATGGCTACACCTTC
TRBD1	TRBV2	many	TRBJ2-7	CASRLDRGRTYEQYF	TGTGCCAGCAGGTTAGACAGGGGTCGGACCTACGAGCAGTACTTC
.	TRBV6-2/TRBV6-3	.	TRBJ2-5	CASSFDRLQGTQYF	TGTGCCAGCAGTTTCGACAGGCTCCAAGGGACCCAGTACTTC
TRBD2	TRBV7-2	many	TRBJ2-5	CASSLAWLGEGRETQYF	TGTGCCAGCAGCTTAGCCTGGCTGGGGGAGGGCCGTGAGACCCAGTACTTC
.	TRBV2	few	TRBJ1-5	CASRTGGFSPQHF	TGTGCCAGCAGGACGGGGGGTTTTTCGCCCCAGCATTTT
.	TRBV29-1	many	TRBJ1-1	CSVASRDTEAFF	TGCAGCGTTGCGTCCAGGGACACTGAAGCTTTCTTT
TRBD2	TRBV12-3/TRBV12-4	few	TRBJ2-7	CASSSPSGTYEQYF	TGTGCCAGCAGTTCTCCTAGCGGGACCTACGAGCAGTACTTC
.	TRBV15	many	TRBJ2-3	CATSRDTPRPLSTDTQYF	TGTGCCACCAGCAGAGATACTCCGCGACCGTTATCCACAGATACGCAGTATTTT
.	TRBV6-1	.	TRBJ1-1	CASRKHKNTEAFF	TGTGCCAGCAGAAAACACAAGAACACTGAAGCTTTCTTT
TRBD1	TRBV28	many	TRBJ2-2	CASRTDRGHTGELFF	TGTGCCAGCAGGACGGACAGGGGCCACACCGGGGAGCTGTTTTTT
.	TRBV6-2/TRBV6-3	few	TRBJ2-7	CASSPVLFELDSYEQYF	TGTGCCAGCAGCCCTGTCCTCTTCGAGCTGGACTCCTACGAGCAGTACTTC
.	TRBV7-3	.	TRBJ2-5	CAGSLPRGTQYF	TGTGCCGGCAGCTTACCCCGAGGAACCCAGTACTTC
.	TRBV15	many	TRBJ2-4	CATSREGGGKNIQYF	TGTGCCACCAGCAGAGAGGGGGGAGGCAAAAACATTCAGTACTTC
TRBD2	TRBV11-2	once	TRBJ2-3	CASSLDLYGGGDTQYF	TGTGCCAGCAGCTTAGATCTGTATGGGGGGGGGGATACGCAGTATTTT
.	TRBV20-1	many	TRBJ2-7	CSAGVGIYEQYF	TGCAGTGCCGGGGTCGGGATCTACGAGCAGTACTTC